Each of the 32 T cell receptor beta chains below was sequenced from the same sample in a study of beta chain features in type 1 diabetes. Broader study findings: Type 1 diabetes patients showed a moderate but significant shortening of TCRB CDR3s in all four CD4+ subsets.

The entirety of the isolated RNA underwent reverse transcription, so expressed TCRB transcripts were sequenced. TCRdb's copy holds only in-frame clones and misses some; the assay was immunoSEQ multiplex PCR. The sample holds 350,000 to 450,000 clones; about 12% are singletons and the top ten take 0.0095% to 0.013%. The antigens of these receptors remain unknown. Sequencing was done on a sample of naive CD4+ T cells from blood. These TCRs come from a woman between 18 and 29 years old with type 1 diabetes.

The rearrangement uses TRBV6-5 and TRBJ2-7; 8 positions agree with TRBD1. V lost 0 bases, J lost 1 base, and 2 bases stayed unmatched. The germline CDR1 and CDR2 sequences are MNHEY and SVGAGI. The CDR3 is made up of 15 amino acids. Written as DNA, the CDR3 is TGTGCCAGCAGTTACTCCTGGACAGGGTCCTACGAGCAGTACTTC. It specifies CASSYSWTGSYEQYF.

This clone turned up a few times. The gene calls are TRBV7-2 and TRBJ1-4; 9 nucleotides align to TRBD1. CDR1 is SGHTA and CDR2 is FQGNSA in the germline V gene. V was clipped by 4 bases and J by 8 bases; unmatched bases: 8. The CDR3 runs 15 residues. DNA for the CDR3: TGTGCCAGCAGCTCGCCAACAGGGGGCATCGAAAAACTGTTTTTT. It encodes CASSSPTGGIEKLFF.

This clone was counted only a few times. The chain employs TRBV5-1 and TRBJ2-2; 9 nucleotides match TRBD1. Looked up from germline, CDR1 is SGHRS and CDR2 is YFSETQ. The junction had 7 bases not matched to a gene; V was cut back by 4 bases and J by 6 bases. The CDR3 spans 15 residues. The CDR3 reads CASSHGDREAGELFF. Here the CDR3 DNA reads TGCGCCAGCAGCCACGGGGACAGGGAGGCCGGGGAGCTGTTTTTT. Combining the CDR3 with reference TRBV5-1 and TRBJ2-2 gives the whole variable domain KAGVTQTPRYLIKTRGQQVTLSCSPISGHRSVSWYQQTPGQGLQFLFEYFSETQRNKGNFPGRFSGRQFSNSRSEMNVSTLELGDSALYLCASSHGDREAGELFFGEGSRLTVL.

The rearrangement links TRBV18 to TRBJ2-7, with 11 bases aligning to TRBD1. J was trimmed by 0 bases and V by 3 bases; bases with no gene match: 4. CDR1 is KGHSH, CDR2 LQKENI, per germline. CDR3 size: 16 residues. The CDR3 coding sequence is TGTGCCAGCTCACCGTTAGGACAGGGGGCCTCCTACGAGCAGTACTTC. Translation gives CASSPLGQGASYEQYF.

This clone was counted a few times. The rearrangement joins TRBV5-1 to TRBJ2-7; 7 nucleotides agree with TRBD1. With 3 bases clipped from V and 0 bases from J, the junction kept 6 bases outside the gene matches. The germline CDR1 and CDR2 sequences are SGHRS and YFSETQ. The CDR3 consists of 15 residues. The CDR3 sequence is CASSSRDSTSYEQYF. The CDR3 DNA follows: TGCGCCAGCAGCTCCCGGGACAGCACCTCCTACGAGCAGTACTTC.

A few counts support this clone. J is TRBJ2-1 and V is TRBV30; 10 bases align to TRBD2. The length of the CDR3 is 15 residues. V shed 2 bases, J shed 2 bases, and the junction held 3 bases outside the gene matches. Per the germline V gene, CDR1 is GTSNPN and CDR2 is SVGIG (reference sequence). The CDR3 region is CAWSIGLAAYNEQFF. The DNA for the CDR3 is TGTGCCTGGAGTATTGGACTAGCGGCCTACAATGAGCAGTTCTTC. Full variable domain (remainder filled in from reference TRBV30 and TRBJ2-1): SQTIHQWPATLVQPVGSPLSLECTVEGTSNPNLYWYRQAAGRGLQLLFYSVGIGQISSEVPQNLSASRPQDRQFILSSKKLLLSDSGFYLCAWSIGLAAYNEQFFGPGTRLTVL.

This clone was counted between two and nine times. The rearrangement joins TRBV30 to TRBJ2-2; TRBD1 might be the D (8 bases). The CDR3 runs 14 residues. CDR1 and CDR2 from the germline V gene are GTSNPN and SVGIG (reference sequence). Trimming removed 4 bases from V and 4 bases from J, with 13 bases in between. The CDR3 nucleotides read TGTGCCTGGAACAGGGGGGAGGGCACCGGGGAGCTGTTTTTT. This encodes CAWNRGEGTGELFF.

The table lists this clone with a few counts. The V call is TRBV5-4, the J call TRBJ2-2; D perhaps matches TRBD2 (5 bases). CDR3 size: 13 residues. Germline V gene sequence: CDR1 SGHNT, CDR2 YYREEE (reference sequence). V lost 0 bases and J lost 5, with 5 bases in between. CDR3: CASSLGRTGELFF. CDR3 in DNA: TGTGCCAGCAGCTTGGGGAGGACCGGGGAGCTGTTTTTT.

This clone has just a few counts. The chain links TRBV10-3 to TRBJ2-5, with 8 bases identical to TRBD2. This CDR3 region has 13 residues. The V and J ends lost 10 bases and 0 bases, in that order; junction bases with no gene match: 4. Germline CDR1 and CDR2: ENHRY and SYGVKD. The CDR3 DNA is TGTGCCACGGGAGGGGAACACCAAGAGACCCAGTACTTC. Translating gives CATGGEHQETQYF.

This clone was detected a few times. The junction departs from germline at one end; a sequencing error may be responsible. This chain links TRBV20-1 with TRBJ1-2; D remains ambiguous. This CDR3 spans 10 amino acids. Per the germline V gene, CDR1 is DFQATT and CDR2 is SNEGSKA (reference sequence). Here the CDR3 reads CSARDETTSF. The CDR3 DNA follows: TGCAGTGCTAGAGATGAGACTACCTCCTTC.

This sequence joins TRBV7-9 and TRBJ2-7, with TRBD1 matching over 8 bases. J was trimmed by 6 bases and V by 6 bases; bases with no gene match: 7. The length of the CDR3 is 13 residues. Germline V CDR1 and CDR2: SEHNR, FQNEAQ (reference sequence). The CDR3: CASRRQGSGEQYF. The CDR3 DNA follows: TGTGCCAGCAGGCGACAGGGGTCCGGCGAGCAGTACTTC.

The genes are TRBV28 and TRBJ2-6; D is uncertain. The V gene's germline CDR1 is MDHEN and CDR2 SYDVKM. The V end lost 1 base, the J end lost 0 bases, and 7 bases lay between the germline ends. CDR3 length: 16 residues. The CDR3 DNA reads as TGTGCCAGCAGTTTATCGGGTCTCTCTGGGGCCAACGTCCTGACTTTC. This translates into CASSLSGLSGANVLTF.

This clone has a handful of counts. The chain recombines TRBV7-9 with TRBJ1-1, with D tentatively TRBD1 (6 bases). The V end was cut by 7 bases, the J end by 8 bases, with 20 bases between. In germline, CDR1 is SEHNR, CDR2 FQNEAQ (reference sequence). This CDR3 comprises 14 residues. In nucleotides, the CDR3 is TGTGCCAGCATCTTCCGGGACAACCCGTTCGAAGCTTTCTTT. Translation gives CASIFRDNPFEAFF.

The chain links TRBV6-6 to TRBJ2-5, with D possibly TRBD1 on 6 matching bases. The CDR3 sequence is 13 residues long. In germline, CDR1 is MNHNY, CDR2 SVGAGI (reference sequence). V was pared by 5 bases and J by 5 bases, with 12 bases between. In nucleotides, the CDR3 is TGTGCCAGCAGTCCTACAGGGTCTGAGACCCAGTACTTC. This sequence encodes CASSPTGSETQYF.

V usage is TRBV5-4 and J usage is TRBJ1-2; possibly TRBD1 for D (6 bases). V lost 4 bases to trimming and J lost 4 bases, with 17 bases between them. Germline assignment: CDR1 SGHNT and CDR2 YYREEE (reference sequence). CDR3 length: 15 amino acids. The CDR3 DNA reads TGTGCCAGCAGCGGAACAGGGTTGGGTATCTATGGCTACACCTTC. This sequence encodes CASSGTGLGIYGYTF.

There are a few counts of this clone. The chain carries TRBV2 and TRBJ2-5; TRBD2 matches 12 bases. Trimming at V came to 6 bases and at J to 5 bases, leaving 4 bases not matched to a gene. Germline loops: CDR1 SNHLY, CDR2 FYNNEI. This CDR3 has 14 amino acids. The CDR3 sequence: CASSAGTSGETQYF. For the CDR3, the DNA is TGTGCCAGCAGCGCCGGGACTAGCGGGGAGACCCAGTACTTC.

A few counts support this clone. The rearrangement joins TRBV11-3 to TRBJ2-1, with D possibly matching TRBD2 (6 bases). This CDR3 is built from 15 residues. Trimming stripped 6 bases from V and 4 bases from J, with 16 bases between. The germline V gene encodes CDR1 SGHNT and CDR2 YENEEA. CDR3 protein: CASSYPGVGYNEQFF. CDR3 coding DNA: TGTGCCAGCAGTTACCCGGGGGTGGGGTACAATGAGCAGTTCTTC.

The chain joins TRBV6-5 to TRBJ1-2; D is unclear. Between the trimmed V and J ends, which lost 2 bases and 0 bases, there was a span of 10 bases. The CDR3 runs 15 residues. Germline assignment: CDR1 MNHEY and CDR2 SVGAGI. This CDR3 is CASSYRNSANYGYTF. The CDR3 DNA reads as TGTGCCAGCAGTTACCGCAACTCCGCTAACTATGGCTACACCTTC.

The rearrangement uses TRBV19 and TRBJ2-7; the match to TRBD1 covers 8 bases. Germline V gene lookup returns CDR1 LNHDA and CDR2 SQIVND (reference sequence). This CDR3 has 14 residues. V gave up 5 bases and J gave up 2 bases; unmatched junction bases: 5. The CDR3 nucleotides are TGTGCCAGTAGTGTACAGGGGGGACCCTACGAGCAGTACTTC. Residues: CASSVQGGPYEQYF.

In this sample, this clone turned up a few times. The V gene is TRBV5-1, the J gene TRBJ2-1, with D unclear. This CDR3 is 11 amino acids long. Germline V lookup: CDR1 SGHRS, CDR2 YFSETQ. Trimming left V 4 bases short and J 6 bases short, with 5 bases between. The DNA for the CDR3 is TGCGCCAGCAGCGTCAGCAATGAGCAGTTCTTC. It yields the protein CASSVSNEQFF.

This clone was seen only a few times. The chain has TRBV18 and TRBJ2-3; the match to TRBD1 covers 8 bases. Germline loops: CDR1 KGHSH, CDR2 LQKENI. J lost 2 bases, V lost 2 bases, and 6 bases had no gene match. There are 16 residues in the CDR3. CDR3 sequence: CASSPVGTGTTDTQYF. The DNA for the CDR3 is TGTGCCAGCTCACCAGTCGGGACAGGCACCACAGATACGCAGTATTTT.

This clone was counted only a few times. The chain carries TRBV7-2 and TRBJ2-2; TRBD1 aligns across 9 bases. Trimming took 5 bases from V and 4 from J; bases not matched to a gene: 5. Per germline, CDR1 SGHTA and CDR2 FQGNSA. CDR3 length: 15 amino acids. CDR3 in amino acids: CASSPRDRVTGELFF. The CDR3 bases are TGTGCCAGCAGCCCCCGGGACAGGGTCACCGGGGAGCTGTTTTTT.

CDR3 DNA: TGCGCCAGCGTGGGACAGTTTACCGGGGAGCTGTTTTTT. Protein product: CASVGQFTGELFF. V and J are TRBV5-1 and TRBJ2-2; 7 positions agree with TRBD1. Germline CDR1 and CDR2: SGHRS and YFSETQ. This CDR3 spans 13 amino acids. Trimming cost V 7 bases and J 5 bases; bases outside gene matches: 5.

A few counts support this clone. Other DNA sequences within the sample encode an identical CDR3. The chain joins TRBV7-2 to TRBJ2-2; unclear D gene. Trimming removed 5 bases at V and 5 bases at J, with 6 bases between. Germline V lookup: CDR1 SGHTA, CDR2 FQGNSA. This CDR3 is built from 12 residues. Here the CDR3 reads CASSLLTGELFF. The CDR3 region has the DNA TGTGCCAGCAGCCTGTTAACCGGGGAGCTGTTTTTT.

The rearrangement links TRBV7-2 to TRBJ2-2, with 7 bases matching TRBD2. Germline CDR1 reads SGHTA; CDR2 reads FQGNSA. This CDR3 is 13 amino acids long. V lost 5 bases, J lost 7 bases, and 4 bases stayed unmatched. CDR3 coding DNA: TGTGCCAGCAGCGTCGCGGGGGTCGGGGAGCTGTTTTTT. It codes for CASSVAGVGELFF.

This clone has just a few counts. The junction and the germline gene differ at one end; a read error may be behind it. The chain employs TRBV7-7 and TRBJ2-3, with a weak D call TRBD2 (6 bases). CDR1 is SSHAT, CDR2 FNYEAQ, per germline (reference sequence). CDR3 length equals 15 residues. Written as DNA, the CDR3 is TGTGCTAGCAGCTTAGCGGACGGGGGCACAGATACGCAGTATTTT. Its protein is CASSLADGGTDTQYF.

The chain has TRBV5-6 and TRBJ2-1, with 8 bases aligning to TRBD2. V was pared by 0 bases and J by 16 bases, with 15 bases of the junction left unmatched. The length of the CDR3 is 15 residues. Germline V gene data show CDR1 as SGHDT and CDR2 as YYEEEE. As DNA, the CDR3 is TGTGCCAGCAGCTTGGGGCAGGGAACTAGCGGAGGGGAATTCTTC. It specifies CASSLGQGTSGGEFF.

V and J are TRBV18 and TRBJ1-1; D might be TRBD1 (6 bases). Trimming stripped 2 bases from V and 0 bases from J, with 10 bases between. CDR3 length: 15 amino acids. The germline gives CDR1 KGHSH, CDR2 LQKENI. Here the CDR3 reads CASSPSQGMNTEAFF. DNA for the CDR3: TGTGCCAGCTCACCAAGTCAGGGGATGAACACTGAAGCTTTCTTT.

This clone has a handful of counts. V and J are TRBV6-5 and TRBJ1-2, with TRBD1 matching 9 bases. The junction had 11 bases not matched to a gene; V was cut back by 6 bases and J by 3 bases. Germline lookup yields CDR1 MNHEY and CDR2 SVGAGI. The CDR3 runs to 16 residues. Here the CDR3 DNA reads TGTGCCAGCAGATACCTCCGGGACAGGGCGGACTATGGCTACACCTTC. Protein sequence: CASRYLRDRADYGYTF.

This clone was recorded a few times. The chain uses TRBV7-9 and TRBJ2-1, with 8 bases identical to TRBD2. V shed 5 bases and J 6 bases; nucleotides not matched to a gene: 15. The CDR3 loop spans 17 amino acids. Germline-derived CDR1 and CDR2 are SEHNR and FQNEAQ (reference sequence). As DNA, the CDR3 is TGTGCCAGCAGCCGCGCGAGCGGGAGATACTTCGGCAATGAGCAGTTCTTC. Protein product: CASSRASGRYFGNEQFF.

This clone has more than one count but fewer than ten. The chain's CDR3 is CASSVGVDWSSYEQYF. The CDR3 DNA follows: TGTGCCAGCAGCGTAGGGGTGGACTGGAGCTCCTACGAGCAGTACTTC. The chain carries TRBV9 and TRBJ2-7; D may be TRBD2 (5 bases). Germline V gene lookup returns CDR1 SGDLS and CDR2 YYNGEE. CDR3 length: 16 residues. Trimming shortened V by 0 bases and J by 0 bases, and 13 bases separated the two germline ends.

In regard to this clone: The same CDR3 arises from other DNA sequences in this sample as well. The chain uses TRBV7-2 and TRBJ2-3, with 9 bases identical to TRBD2. The CDR3 loop spans 16 amino acids. Unmatched junction bases numbered 3, after V lost 2 bases and J lost 0 bases. CDR1 and CDR2 (germline): SGHTA, FQGNSA. The CDR3 DNA follows: TGTGCCAGCAGCTTACGGCTAGCGGGGAGCACAGATACGCAGTATTTT. It translates to CASSLRLAGSTDTQYF.